The rows below give T cell receptor beta chains drawn from one sample of a study of blood T cell repertoires in COVID-19. Measured with immunoSEQ multiplex PCR; TCRdb has only the in-frame clones, and not every one. The sample includes tens of thousands of clones, roughly 84% seen only once; the top ten take 2.9%. The sample was peripheral blood. The source is an elderly woman with acute or convalescent COVID-19. The conserved cysteine and the conserved F or W are not part of the CDR3 here. D genes are given only for firm matches.

j_gene,v_gene,d_gene,CDR3aa
TRBJ2-3,TRBV7-2,TRBD2,ASSVRGEGTQY
TRBJ2-5,TRBV7-8,.,ASSLNKVGQY
TRBJ2-1,TRBV4-1,.,ASSPMGTPYNEQF
TRBJ2-1,TRBV11-3,.,ASSLRAYNEQF
TRBJ1-4,TRBV5-4,TRBD1,ASSSGQGAANEKLF
TRBJ2-2,TRBV7-3,.,ASSRDSAGELF
TRBJ1-3,TRBV30,.,AWQISGTTSGNTIY
TRBJ1-4,TRBV12-3/TRBV12-4,.,ASSLRRKLF
TRBJ1-5,TRBV6-5,TRBD1,ASRRTGSGNQPQH
TRBJ2-7,TRBV7-8,.,ASSLLAPTYEQY
TRBJ1-5,TRBV6-2/TRBV6-3,.,ASSYIRNQPQH
TRBJ1-2,TRBV7-8,.,ASRAAGANYGYT
TRBJ1-4,TRBV25-1,.,ASSDREWLEEKLF
TRBJ1-2,TRBV29-1,TRBD1,SVVGQGAWGYT
TRBJ2-7,TRBV5-1,.,ASSFGDFGVYEQY
TRBJ2-5,TRBV7-2,.,ASSLSYQETQY
TRBJ2-5,TRBV19,TRBD1,ASSIRGQGGTQY
TRBJ1-6,TRBV7-2,.,ASSLGTALNSPLH
TRBJ2-1,TRBV18,TRBD2,ASSPAGGPYNEQF
TRBJ1-5,TRBV19,TRBD1,ATMDRDHNQPQH
TRBJ2-7,TRBV9,.,ASSALTSAGEQY
TRBJ2-1,TRBV7-2,TRBD2,ASEAGGFKEQF